This entry is about one T cell receptor beta chain. The sample belongs to a study of blood T cell repertoires in COVID-19. For the study at large: Both acute and convalescent COVID-19 samples were obtained from the United States, Italy and Spain. T cells, B-cell-depleted T cells, or PBMCs provided the cDNA or gDNA that served as material.

The V gene end was trimmed by 1 base and the J gene end by 5 bases; junction bases not matched to a gene: 8. This CDR3 contains 16 residues. Germline CDR1 reads LGHDT; CDR2 reads YNNKEL (reference sequence). Profiled with immunoSEQ multiplex PCR; TCRdb holds only in-frame clones, not every one. The sample has approximately 300,000 clones, around 89% seen once. V gene TRBV3-1 (or the pseudogene TRBV3-2) combines with J gene TRBJ2-5; 9 bases line up with TRBD2. Sequenced sample: peripheral blood. The clonotype originates from a man aged 25 to 40 with acute or convalescent COVID-19. CDR3 in amino acids: CASSQVRLAGGETQYF. DNA for the CDR3: TGTGCCAGCAGCCAAGTAAGGTTGGCGGGGGGGGAGACCCAGTACTTC.